The source of this TCR beta chain is a study of T cells in Graves' hyperthyroidism and ophthalmopathy. Study-wide results and limits: Within blood appeared most thyroid clonotypes that had expanded above 0.001.

Germline CDR1 reads MDHEN; CDR2 reads SYDVKM. CDR3 length equals 18 residues. J lost 0 bases, V lost 4 bases, and 8 bases had no gene match. Amplification of TCR beta CDR3 regions was performed using RNA transcripts as template. The TCR CDR3 was amplified in a first-round RT-PCR using the HTBI primer set. Each CDR3 protein is one row after TCRdb ran MiXCR on the multiplex PCR reads. The data contain about 380,000 distinct CDR3 sequences, about 15% of them singletons. The study based diagnoses on clinical symptoms, serum thyroxine and TRAb, thyroid ultrasound and orbital computed tomography. This clonotype was seen repeatedly, ten times or more. What it binds is not known.

Source material: blood. The TCR originated in a woman aged 60-70 years with Graves' hyperthyroidism. The chain joins TRBV28 to TRBJ1-3, with TRBD1 identical over 11 bases. In nucleotides, the CDR3 is TGTGCCAGCAGTTCCGTGGGGACAGGGGGTATCTCTGGAAACACCATATATTTT. Protein product: CASSSVGTGGISGNTIYF.